These 17 T cell receptor beta chains came from one sample sequenced in a study of cytomegalovirus exposure and HLA in healthy donors. Amplification used 60 Vbeta primers and 13 Jbeta primers. The method was immunoSEQ multiplex PCR; TCRdb's version includes in-frame clones alone and lacks a portion of them. The sample includes approximately 150,000 clones, more than 60% of them seen just once. The sequenced sample was PBMCs. These receptors all stem from a female donor in good health and CMV-seronegative.

This chain links TRBV5-4 with TRBJ2-3; D might be TRBD2 (6 bases). Germline values: CDR1 SGHNT, CDR2 YYREEE (reference sequence). The V end lost 0 bases, the J end lost 0 bases, and 11 bases lay between the germline ends. This CDR3 region has 16 residues. This chain's CDR3 is CASSLEGLRSTDTQYF. CDR3 in DNA: TGTGCCAGCAGCTTGGAGGGACTCCGAAGCACAGATACGCAGTATTTT.

The chain is built from TRBV7-3 and TRBJ2-2; 13 nucleotides match TRBD2. The CDR3 extends over 21 amino acids. CDR1 and CDR2 from the germline V gene are SGHTA and FQGTGA. Unmatched junction bases numbered 13, after V lost 0 bases and J lost 3 bases. The CDR3 here is CASSLTGQTSGRLRDTGELFF. CDR3 in DNA: TGTGCCAGCAGCTTAACTGGGCAGACTAGCGGGAGGCTCAGGGACACCGGGGAGCTGTTTTTT. Variable domain in full (rest from reference TRBV7-3 and TRBJ2-2): GAGVSQTPSNKVTEKGKYVELRCDPISGHTALYWYRQSLGQGPEFLIYFQGTGAADDSGLPNDRFFAVRPEGSVSTLKIQRTERGDSAVYLCASSLTGQTSGRLRDTGELFFGEGSRLTVL.

The chain joins TRBV2 to TRBJ2-7, with TRBD2 as a possible D gene (5 bases). The CDR3 is 13 amino acids. Trimming cost V 3 bases and J 2 bases, with 8 bases left between them. Germline V gives CDR1 SNHLY, CDR2 FYNNEI. The CDR3 protein is CASSDRGTYEQYF. In DNA, the CDR3 is TGTGCCAGCAGTGATCGGGGAACCTACGAGCAGTACTTC.

The chain uses TRBV6-1 and TRBJ2-7; 8 bases line up with TRBD1. The V segment lost 2 bases and the J segment 4 bases; nucleotides outside the gene matches: 7. Per germline, CDR1 MNHNS and CDR2 SASEGT. The CDR3 totals 15 residues. CDR3 region: CASSELSGGRYEQYF. CDR3 in DNA: TGTGCCAGCAGTGAATTGTCAGGGGGCCGGTACGAGCAGTACTTC.

The rearrangement links TRBV10-3 to TRBJ1-2; a possible D gene is TRBD1 (5 bases). Germline-derived CDR1 and CDR2 are ENHRY and SYGVKD. There are 13 residues in the CDR3. V was clipped by 7 bases and J by 4 bases, with 13 bases between them. The CDR3 is CAIKRGSSYGYTF. The CDR3 DNA reads TGTGCCATCAAAAGGGGCAGTAGCTATGGCTACACCTTC.

The rearrangement uses TRBV27 and TRBJ2-1; 8 bases fit TRBD2. This CDR3 is built from 18 residues. V was pared by 2 bases and J by 0 bases, with 9 bases of the junction left unmatched. Germline V gene sequence: CDR1 MNHEY, CDR2 SMNVEV (reference sequence). The CDR3 nucleotides are TGTGCCAGCAGTTTAGGCCCTAGCGGGTCCCGCTCCTACAATGAGCAGTTCTTC. Amino acid sequence: CASSLGPSGSRSYNEQFF.

The V and J genes are TRBV25-1 and TRBJ2-5, with 9 bases that match TRBD1. The DNA end is more similar to TRBJ2-7, so the J call may be wrong. The V gene's germline CDR1 is MGHDK and CDR2 SYGVNS. This CDR3 is built from 14 residues. CDR3 region: CASREEQGAYEQYF. Here the CDR3 DNA reads TGTGCCAGCAGGGAGGAACAGGGGGCTTACGAGCAGTACTTC.

J is TRBJ2-2 and V is TRBV2, with 10 nucleotides matching TRBD1. J gave up 4 bases and V 6 bases, and 2 bases lay outside the gene matches. The CDR3 is made up of 14 amino acids. Germline lookup yields CDR1 SNHLY and CDR2 FYNNEI. The CDR3 is CASRDRGSTGELFF. CDR3 nucleotide sequence: TGTGCCAGCAGGGACAGGGGGAGCACCGGGGAGCTGTTTTTT.

V gene TRBV4-1 combines with J gene TRBJ2-7, with TRBD2 identical over 10 bases. The germline gives CDR1 MGHRA, CDR2 YSYEKL. The CDR3 extends over 17 amino acids. V lost 0 bases to trimming and J lost 4 bases; unmatched junction nucleotides: 9. Written as DNA, the CDR3 is TGCGCCAGCAGCCAAGATGGGAGCGGGGGGGCTATGTACGAGCAGTACTTC. This codes for CASSQDGSGGAMYEQYF.

The gene calls are TRBV28 and TRBJ2-5; TRBD1 matches at 7 bases. This CDR3 is built from 13 residues. From germline, CDR1 is MDHEN and CDR2 SYDVKM. V lost 8 bases to trimming and J lost 9 bases; unmatched junction nucleotides: 12. The CDR3 loop is CASVQDRSWSQYF. In DNA, the CDR3 is TGTGCCAGCGTTCAGGACAGGTCCTGGTCCCAGTACTTC.

The chain carries TRBV10-1 and TRBJ2-7; D possibly corresponds to TRBD1 (5 bases). CDR3 length equals 11 residues. The V gene's germline CDR1 is WNHNN and CDR2 SYGVQD (reference sequence). The V gene lost 5 bases and the J gene lost 3 bases, with 5 bases spanning the gap. CDR3 DNA: TGCGCCAGCAGTCAGGGCTACGAGCAGTACTTC. Translated: CASSQGYEQYF.

V usage is TRBV9 and J usage is TRBJ2-7, with D hard to call. CDR1 is SGDLS, CDR2 YYNGEE, per germline. This CDR3 spans 16 amino acids. Between the trimmed V and J ends, which lost 5 bases and 5 bases, there was a span of 23 bases. The CDR3 region has the DNA TGTGCCAGCAGACACAACCAACTAAGGCCCCTCAACGAGCAGTACTTC. It translates to CASRHNQLRPLNEQYF. The variable domain in full, with the rest retrieved from reference TRBV9 and TRBJ2-7, is DSGVTQTPKHLITATGQRVTLRCSPRSGDLSVYWYQQSLDQGLQFLIQYYNGEERAKGNILERFSAQQFPDLHSELNLSSLELGDSALYFCASRHNQLRPLNEQYFGPGTRLTVT.

CDR3 DNA sequence: TGTGCCAGCAGACTCGGACAGGGGGCTACGTTGAACACTGAAGCTTTCTTT. It translates to CASRLGQGATLNTEAFF. The chain joins TRBV28 to TRBJ1-1, with 11 bases aligning to TRBD1. After removal of 6 bases from V and 0 bases from J, the junction contained 9 bases not matched to a gene. This CDR3 is 17 amino acids long. Germline loops: CDR1 MDHEN, CDR2 SYDVKM.

In nucleotides, the CDR3 is TGTGCCAGCGGTTACGCTTCTAGGGGGCTTGGTGGCTACACCTTC. Amino acids: CASGYASRGLGGYTF. V usage is TRBV7-9 and J usage is TRBJ1-2, with 7 positions matching TRBD1. The trim removed 8 bases at V and 7 bases at J, leaving 16 bases unmatched. Germline CDR1 is SEHNR and CDR2 is FQNEAQ (reference sequence). This CDR3 has 15 residues.

V and J are TRBV7-3 and TRBJ2-3; 8 nucleotides match TRBD2. This CDR3 comprises 16 residues. V gave up 4 bases and J gave up 4 bases; unmatched junction bases: 10. Germline V gives CDR1 SGHTA, CDR2 FQGTGA. The CDR3 spells CASSSNGGAWADTQYF. The CDR3 nucleotides are TGTGCCAGCAGCTCAAACGGGGGGGCTTGGGCAGATACGCAGTATTTT.

The rearrangement joins TRBV30 to TRBJ2-3; 10 bases are a match to TRBD1. The CDR3 runs 15 residues. CDR1 and CDR2 (germline): GTSNPN, SVGIG (reference sequence). V shed 2 bases, J shed 4 bases, and the junction held 6 bases outside the gene matches. The CDR3 sequence is CAWSPGTGAADTQYF. Written as DNA, the CDR3 is TGTGCCTGGAGTCCGGGGACAGGGGCGGCAGATACGCAGTATTTT.

The V call is TRBV6-6, the J call TRBJ2-1, with D possibly being TRBD1 (6 bases). The CDR3 covers 15 residues. The V and J ends lost 2 bases and 4 bases respectively, with 12 bases between them. Germline values: CDR1 MNHNY, CDR2 SVGAGI (reference sequence). The CDR3 DNA reads as TGTGCCAGCAGTTACAAACAGGGAAAATACAATGAGCAGTTCTTC. This gives the protein CASSYKQGKYNEQFF.